The 25 T cell receptor beta chains below all came from one sample that was sequenced in a study of cytomegalovirus exposure and HLA in healthy donors. PCR was performed using 60 Vbeta and 13 Jbeta primers. Libraries were prepared by immunoSEQ multiplex PCR; TCRdb keeps only in-frame clonotypes and omits some of them. The sample includes 110,000 or so clones, under 70% of them seen just once. The sequenced material came from PBMCs. Source of these receptors: a man in his late teens or twenties in good health and CMV-seropositive.

The chain employs TRBV6-6 and TRBJ1-3; D perhaps matches TRBD1 (6 bases). The CDR3 extends over 13 amino acids. Germline CDR1 and CDR2: MNHNY and SVGAGI (reference sequence). The V end lost 10 bases, the J end lost 4 bases, and 14 bases lay between the germline ends. The CDR3 DNA reads as TGTGCCACCAAAGGGACATCCGGAAACACCATATATTTT. This gives the protein CATKGTSGNTIYF.

J is TRBJ1-4 and V is TRBV6-5, with D unclear. V was shortened by 6 bases and J by 14 bases, with 16 bases between the two germline ends. Germline V lookup: CDR1 MNHEY, CDR2 SVGAGI. The CDR3 has 12 amino acids. In DNA form, the CDR3 reads TGTGCCAGCAGCCTCTCCCGGGGTCGGCTGTTTTTT. Residues: CASSLSRGRLFF.

The chain joins TRBV5-4 to TRBJ2-5, with 8 bases fitting TRBD1. V shed 4 bases and J 2 bases; nucleotides not matched to a gene: 1. Germline V lookup: CDR1 SGHNT, CDR2 YYREEE (reference sequence). The CDR3 length is 13 residues. CDR3 sequence (DNA): TGTGCCAGCAGCGGGGACAGGCAAGAGACCCAGTACTTC. Translated, it gives CASSGDRQETQYF.

This chain links TRBV5-6 with TRBJ1-6, with TRBD1 as a possible D gene (6 bases). CDR1 and CDR2 from the germline V gene are SGHDT and YYEEEE. The V end was cut by 6 bases, the J end by 10 bases, with 17 bases between. This CDR3 has 14 residues. The CDR3 bases are TGTGCCAGCAAACTGAACTTGGGGGCCTCACCCCTCCACTTT. Amino acids: CASKLNLGASPLHF.

The gene calls are TRBV2 and TRBJ1-5; D gene ambiguous. Trimming cost V 4 bases and J 0 bases, with 10 bases left between them. This CDR3 region has 15 residues. Germline loops: CDR1 SNHLY, CDR2 FYNNEI. The CDR3 spells CASSGGSYSNQPQHF. The CDR3 DNA reads as TGTGCCAGCAGTGGAGGTAGCTATAGCAATCAGCCCCAGCATTTT.

The V and J genes are TRBV10-3 and TRBJ1-6; 9 bases map to TRBD1. CDR1 is ENHRY and CDR2 is SYGVKD in the germline V gene. The CDR3 runs 14 residues. V dropped 11 bases and J dropped 9; count of bases not matched to a gene: 11. The CDR3 region is CAVGRGQGFSPLHF. In DNA, the CDR3 is TGTGCCGTCGGACGGGGACAGGGTTTTTCACCCCTCCACTTT.

The CDR3 nucleotides are TGTGCCAGCAGCCAACAGGGAACCGAGACCCAGTACTTC. Translated, it gives CASSQQGTETQYF. The chain is built from TRBV28 and TRBJ2-5; the D gene is possibly TRBD1 (6 bases). The germline V gene encodes CDR1 MDHEN and CDR2 SYDVKM. V was shortened by 6 bases and J by 5 bases, with 13 bases between the two germline ends. The CDR3 covers 13 residues.

The V call is TRBV4-2, the J call TRBJ2-2; D may be TRBD2 (5 bases). CDR1 and CDR2 from the germline V gene are LGHNA and YNFKEQ. The CDR3 has 15 amino acids. Trimming shortened V by 0 bases and J by 4 bases, and 9 bases separated the two germline ends. This CDR3 reads CASSQDLGGTGELFF. The CDR3 DNA follows: TGTGCCAGCAGCCAAGATCTTGGAGGCACCGGGGAGCTGTTTTTT.

The chain couples TRBV5-1 to TRBJ2-1; 8 positions agree with TRBD1. V was clipped by 8 bases and J by 11 bases; unmatched bases: 6. The CDR3 has 11 amino acids. Germline assignment: CDR1 SGHRS and CDR2 YFSETQ. DNA of the CDR3: TGCGCCAGTAGGACAGGGCCCAAGCAGTTCTTC. Translation gives CASRTGPKQFF.

The chain has TRBV6-6 and TRBJ2-6; D perhaps matches TRBD1 (6 bases). Germline CDR1 and CDR2: MNHNY and SVGAGI (reference sequence). Trimming left V 6 bases short and J 1 base short, with 10 bases between. The CDR3 extends over 15 amino acids. For the CDR3, the DNA is TGTGCCAGCAGCGGACAGTCTTCTGGGGCCAACGTCCTGACTTTC. The encoded protein is CASSGQSSGANVLTF.

The chain employs TRBV2 and TRBJ2-3, with 12 bases identical to TRBD2. V shed 5 bases and J 1 base; nucleotides not matched to a gene: 7. Germline values: CDR1 SNHLY, CDR2 FYNNEI. This CDR3 is 17 amino acids long. As DNA, the CDR3 is TGTGCCAGCAGTTTACTAGCGGGGGGAGGTGGCACAGATACGCAGTATTTT. Its protein is CASSLLAGGGGTDTQYF.

This chain uses TRBV27 with TRBJ1-3, with D possibly TRBD1 on 6 matching bases. This CDR3 spans 15 amino acids. The V and J ends lost 6 bases and 0 bases respectively, with 12 bases between them. The germline V gene encodes CDR1 MNHEY and CDR2 SMNVEV (reference sequence). CDR3 sequence: CASRLDRSSGNTIYF. The DNA of the CDR3 is TGTGCCAGCAGGTTGGACAGATCCTCTGGAAACACCATATATTTT.

The CDR3 bases are TGTGCCAGCACCCTCGACGGGGTCCCCTACAATGAGCAGTTCTTC. Residues: CASTLDGVPYNEQFF. The chain employs TRBV11-2 and TRBJ2-1; possible D gene TRBD2, 5 bases. V was shortened by 7 bases and J by 2 bases, with 15 bases between the two germline ends. Germline CDR1 reads SGHAT; CDR2 reads FQNNGV. This CDR3 comprises 15 residues. The full variable domain, with the rest looked up from reference TRBV11-2 and TRBJ2-1, is EAGVAQSPRYKIIEKRQSVAFWCNPISGHATLYWYQQILGQGPKLLIQFQNNGVVDDSQLPKDRFSAERLKGVDSTLKIQPAKLEDSAVYLCASTLDGVPYNEQFFGPGTRLTVL.

This clone occurred a few times. The chain recombines TRBV5-4 with TRBJ2-5; D gene uncertain. V was clipped by 0 bases and J by 3 bases, with 9 bases between them. Germline V gives CDR1 SGHNT, CDR2 YYREEE (reference sequence). The CDR3 spans 14 residues. In DNA form, the CDR3 reads TGTGCCAGCAGCTTGGCGTCGGTGAAAGAGACCCAGTACTTC. This encodes CASSLASVKETQYF.

CDR3 nucleotides: TGTGCCAGCAGCCCTGGTAGCCAGTTGGCCCAGTACTTC. Its protein product is CASSPGSQLAQYF. V usage is TRBV6-5 and J usage is TRBJ2-5; D is unclear. V gave up 6 bases and J gave up 9 bases, with 17 bases separating them. This CDR3 has 13 amino acids. Germline V lookup: CDR1 MNHEY, CDR2 SVGAGI.

In its sample, this clone was seen once. V usage is TRBV10-1 and J usage is TRBJ2-5; 9 bases are shared with TRBD2. Unmatched junction bases numbered 6, after V lost 2 bases and J lost 2 bases. CDR1 and CDR2 from the germline V gene are WNHNN and SYGVQD (reference sequence). The CDR3 is 16 residues long. The CDR3 reads CASSEKRGETQETQYF. The CDR3 coding sequence is TGCGCCAGCAGTGAGAAGCGGGGGGAGACACAAGAGACCCAGTACTTC.

This clone was counted once. As DNA, the CDR3 is TGTGCCAGCAGCATCGGACAGGGGAACACTGAAGCTTTCTTT. This translates into CASSIGQGNTEAFF. The V call is TRBV21-1, the J call TRBJ1-1; TRBD1, as called in the table, went unchecked against the DNA. TRBV21-1 is labeled a pseudogene. The CDR3 extends over 14 amino acids.

The gene calls are TRBV6-6 and TRBJ2-7; possible D gene TRBD1, 5 bases. Germline CDR1 MNHNY, CDR2 SVGAGI (reference sequence). V shed 2 bases and J shed 1 base, with 9 bases lying between them. The CDR3 totals 14 residues. The CDR3 coding sequence is TGTGCCAGCAGTTACACCCAGGGTTCCTACGAGCAGTACGTC. This sequence encodes CASSYTQGSYEQYV.

This clone occurred a few times. The chain is built from TRBV10-3 and TRBJ1-4; D remains unclear. Germline CDR1 reads ENHRY; CDR2 reads SYGVKD. Trimming cost V 2 bases and J 5 bases, with 6 bases left between them. This CDR3 has 13 amino acids. This chain's CDR3 is CAISEEGNEKLFF. Written as DNA, the CDR3 is TGTGCCATCAGTGAGGAGGGAAATGAAAAACTGTTTTTT.

This sequence joins TRBV6-1 and TRBJ1-5; unclear D gene. Trimming stripped 7 bases from V and 5 bases from J, with 12 bases between. Germline CDR1 reads MNHNS; CDR2 reads SASEGT. The CDR3 spans 13 residues. Here the CDR3 reads CASTLTRYQPQHF. The DNA for the CDR3 is TGTGCCAGCACCCTGACTCGTTATCAGCCCCAGCATTTT.

About this clone itself: Other nucleotide sequences from this sample produce the same CDR3. V gene TRBV5-1 combines with J gene TRBJ1-4; D call uncertain. CDR1 SGHRS and CDR2 YFSETQ come from the germline V gene. V was trimmed by 2 bases and J by 0 bases, leaving 5 bases between them. The CDR3 covers 14 residues. CDR3 region: CASSFSATNEKLFF. The CDR3 DNA is TGCGCCAGCAGCTTCAGTGCAACTAATGAAAAACTGTTTTTT.

This clone came up a few times. This rearrangement joins TRBV4-1 to TRBJ2-5, with 7 nucleotides matching TRBD1. V shed 0 bases, J shed 2 bases, and the junction held 3 bases outside the gene matches. The length of the CDR3 is 15 residues. CDR1 and CDR2 from the germline V gene are MGHRA and YSYEKL. The CDR3 reads CASSQDSGQQETQYF. The CDR3 bases are TGCGCCAGCAGCCAAGATTCGGGACAGCAAGAGACCCAGTACTTC.

This chain connects TRBV7-8 to TRBJ1-5; weak D call: TRBD1 (5 bases). The CDR3 consists of 15 residues. Trimming stripped 5 bases from V and 2 bases from J, with 13 bases between. Per the germline V gene, CDR1 is SGHVS and CDR2 is FQNEAQ. This CDR3 is CASSRGEAGNQPQHF. In DNA, the CDR3 is TGTGCCAGCAGCCGGGGGGAGGCAGGCAATCAGCCCCAGCATTTT.

The sample holds a few counts of this clone. The chain uses TRBV7-2 and TRBJ1-2, with D unclear. This CDR3 contains 13 residues. V dropped 5 bases and J dropped 8 bases, with 15 bases sitting between them. Germline V gene sequence: CDR1 SGHTA, CDR2 FQGNSA. Here the CDR3 reads CASSLGSIRGYTF. The CDR3 region has the DNA TGTGCCAGCAGCCTAGGGAGTATAAGGGGCTACACCTTC.

The rearrangement links TRBV4-2 to TRBJ2-3; 10 bases fit TRBD2. The CDR3 is made up of 15 amino acids. Germline lookup yields CDR1 LGHNA and CDR2 YNFKEQ. Trimming took 1 base from V and 5 from J; bases not matched to a gene: 3. The CDR3 protein is CASSQAIAGGDTQYF. The CDR3 nucleotides are TGTGCCAGCAGCCAAGCGATAGCGGGGGGAGATACGCAGTATTTT.